Listed here are 18 T cell receptor beta chains from one sample, sequenced in a study of cytomegalovirus exposure and HLA in healthy donors. 13 Jbeta primers and 60 Vbeta primers were used for the PCR. TCRdb's table, derived via immunoSEQ multiplex PCR, lists solely in-frame clones and lacks some. The sample includes around 150,000 clones, about four fifths of them seen just once. The sequencing input was PBMCs. The receptors come from a male donor in good health and CMV-seropositive.

J is TRBJ2-1 and V is TRBV6-4, with 8 bases identical to TRBD2. Germline V gives CDR1 MRHNA, CDR2 SNTAGT. The CDR3 has 16 amino acids. V shed 3 bases and J 3 bases; nucleotides not matched to a gene: 7. DNA for the CDR3: TGTGCCAGCAGTGAAGGGGCGGGGGGTCTCTACAATGAGCAGTTCTTC. Its translation is CASSEGAGGLYNEQFF.

This rearrangement joins TRBV13 to TRBJ2-5, with D hard to call. CDR3 length: 13 amino acids. Trimming removed 5 bases at V and 5 bases at J, with 12 bases between. The germline V gene encodes CDR1 PRHDT and CDR2 FYEKMQ (reference sequence). CDR3 amino acids: CASSALGRETQYF. The CDR3 DNA reads TGTGCCAGCAGCGCCCTGGGCAGGGAGACCCAGTACTTC.

In its sample, this clone was seen once. The chain couples TRBV27 to TRBJ1-6, with TRBD1 matching over 10 bases. With V trimmed by 5 bases and J by 7 bases, 20 bases remained unmatched. The germline V gene has CDR1 MNHEY and CDR2 SMNVEV (reference sequence). The CDR3 contains 20 residues. The CDR3 DNA follows: TGTGCCAGCAGTCTCCAACCGCCGACCCCGGGACAGGGGAAAAATTCACCCCTCCACTTT. This translates into CASSLQPPTPGQGKNSPLHF.

This clone was detected once. CDR3: CASSGSTGGVTEAFF. CDR3 nucleotide sequence: TGTGCCAGCAGTGGATCGACAGGGGGCGTCACTGAAGCTTTCTTT. The rearrangement joins TRBV2 to TRBJ1-1; 10 nucleotides line up with TRBD1. The germline V gene has CDR1 SNHLY and CDR2 FYNNEI. The CDR3 totals 15 residues. V was pared by 4 bases and J by 4 bases, with 6 bases of the junction left unmatched. Together with reference TRBV2 and TRBJ1-1, the CDR3 gives the full variable domain: EPEVTQTPSHQVTQMGQEVILRCVPISNHLYFYWYRQILGQKVEFLVSFYNNEISEKSEIFDDQFSVERPDGSNFTLKIRSTKLEDSAMYFCASSGSTGGVTEAFFGQGTRLTVV.

This clone has just a few counts. The V and J genes are TRBV2 and TRBJ1-1; weak D call: TRBD1 (6 bases). The CDR3 totals 13 residues. Trimming removed 6 bases at V and 5 bases at J, with 13 bases between. Germline lookup yields CDR1 SNHLY and CDR2 FYNNEI. The CDR3: CASSGQSGTEAFF. Written as DNA, the CDR3 is TGTGCCAGCAGCGGACAGAGTGGAACTGAAGCTTTCTTT. The full variable domain, rest sourced from reference TRBV2 and TRBJ1-1, is EPEVTQTPSHQVTQMGQEVILRCVPISNHLYFYWYRQILGQKVEFLVSFYNNEISEKSEIFDDQFSVERPDGSNFTLKIRSTKLEDSAMYFCASSGQSGTEAFFGQGTRLTVV.

V and J are TRBV6-1 and TRBJ1-1; D is possibly TRBD1 (6 bases). The CDR3 contains 15 residues. Trimming took off 2 bases at V and 1 base at J, with 11 bases between the two ends. The germline gives CDR1 MNHNS, CDR2 SASEGT. The CDR3 nucleotides read TGTGCCAGCAGTGAATGGACAGCCAAGAACACTGAAGCTTTCTTT. Translated, it gives CASSEWTAKNTEAFF.

The chain uses TRBV25-1 and TRBJ1-3, with a possible D match to TRBD1 (5 bases). CDR3 length: 16 amino acids. The V and J ends lost 2 bases and 3 bases respectively, with 14 bases between them. CDR1 and CDR2 (germline): MGHDK, SYGVNS. This CDR3 is CASSEVRPGIGNTIYF. CDR3 coding DNA: TGTGCCAGCAGTGAAGTCCGACCAGGGATTGGAAACACCATATATTTT.

V usage is TRBV25-1 and J usage is TRBJ1-4, with D unresolved. Germline values: CDR1 MGHDK, CDR2 SYGVNS. Trimming took 5 bases from V and 4 from J, leaving 14 bases between them. CDR3 length equals 15 residues. CDR3 nucleotides: TGTGCCAGCAGTACCAAGGCCGGGATTAATGAAAAACTGTTTTTT. Translation: CASSTKAGINEKLFF. Full variable domain (remainder filled in from reference TRBV25-1 and TRBJ1-4): EADIYQTPRYLVIGTGKKITLECSQTMGHDKMYWYQQDPGMELHLIHYSYGVNSTEKGDLSSESTVSRIRTEHFPLTLESARPSHTSQYLCASSTKAGINEKLFFGSGTQLSVL.

This chain links TRBV2 with TRBJ1-3; no firm D call. Germline CDR1 reads SNHLY; CDR2 reads FYNNEI. Trimming pared 2 bases from V and 1 base from J, leaving 3 bases between. CDR3 size: 13 residues. In DNA, the CDR3 is TGTGCCAGCAGTGAAACTTCTGGAAACACCATATATTTT. Translation: CASSETSGNTIYF.

This clone occurred once. The V call is TRBV23-1, the J call TRBJ2-5; TRBD2 aligns across 8 bases. TRBV23-1 is reported as an ORF; its role is uncertain. This CDR3 is built from 15 residues. After removal of 3 bases from V and 6 bases from J, the junction contained 9 bases not matched to a gene. The CDR3 region has the DNA TGCGCCAGCAGTCAGCGGGGGGACCAGGAGAAGACCCAGTACTTC. It yields the protein CASSQRGDQEKTQYF.

V and J are TRBV18 and TRBJ2-6; the D gene is possibly TRBD1 (6 bases). Germline CDR1 is KGHSH and CDR2 is LQKENI. V lost 0 bases, J lost 0 bases, and 15 bases lay in between. CDR3 size: 19 residues. The CDR3 loop is CASSPPLKDRNSGANVLTF. The CDR3 DNA sequence: TGTGCCAGCTCACCACCTCTTAAGGACAGAAACTCTGGGGCCAACGTCCTGACTTTC.

CDR3 region: CASSFEGASTGELFF. The CDR3 DNA is TGCGCCAGCAGCTTTGAGGGGGCTTCCACCGGGGAGCTGTTTTTT. The chain is built from TRBV5-1 and TRBJ2-2, with 7 nucleotides matching TRBD1. V shed 2 bases and J 4 bases; nucleotides not matched to a gene: 5. CDR1 is SGHRS and CDR2 is YFSETQ in the germline V gene. CDR3 length equals 15 residues.

The J gene is TRBJ1-2, the V gene TRBV5-1; perhaps TRBD1 as D (5 bases). CDR3 length equals 13 residues. The germline gives CDR1 SGHRS, CDR2 YFSETQ. V lost 6 bases and J 6 bases, leaving 15 bases between the germline ends. CDR3 region: CASKAGRSHGYTF. DNA for the CDR3: TGCGCCAGCAAGGCAGGGAGGTCGCATGGCTACACCTTC.

The V call is TRBV5-1, the J call TRBJ2-2; no reliable D call. This CDR3 region has 14 residues. CDR1 SGHRS and CDR2 YFSETQ come from the germline V gene. Trimming shortened V by 4 bases and J by 6 bases, and 13 bases separated the two germline ends. DNA for the CDR3: TGCGCCAGCAGCCCAGCTGAGAGGTCCGGGGAGCTGTTTTTT. Protein sequence: CASSPAERSGELFF. Combining the CDR3 with reference TRBV5-1 and TRBJ2-2 gives the whole variable domain KAGVTQTPRYLIKTRGQQVTLSCSPISGHRSVSWYQQTPGQGLQFLFEYFSETQRNKGNFPGRFSGRQFSNSRSEMNVSTLELGDSALYLCASSPAERSGELFFGEGSRLTVL.

V usage is TRBV7-9 and J usage is TRBJ2-5, with 9 bases identical to TRBD2. The CDR3 has 17 residues. Germline assignment: CDR1 SEHNR and CDR2 FQNEAQ (reference sequence). The V and J ends lost 4 bases and 4 bases, in that order; junction bases with no gene match: 13. The CDR3 region is CASSSLRGTSFSETQYF. CDR3 coding DNA: TGTGCCAGCAGCTCCCTCCGAGGGACTAGCTTCTCAGAGACCCAGTACTTC.

This clone was detected only once. This sequence joins TRBV30 and TRBJ2-1; 7 nucleotides match TRBD1. The germline V gene encodes CDR1 GTSNPN and CDR2 SVGIG (reference sequence). This CDR3 spans 13 amino acids. V shed 5 bases and J 7 bases; nucleotides not matched to a gene: 8. The CDR3, as DNA: TGTGCCTGGCGAGGGGGCATGGTGAATGAGCAGTTCTTC. Protein product: CAWRGGMVNEQFF.

The rearrangement links TRBV30 to TRBJ2-1, with D possibly matching TRBD2 (5 bases). V was clipped by 0 bases and J by 12 bases, with 9 bases between them. The CDR3 totals 11 residues. The V gene's germline CDR1 is GTSNPN and CDR2 SVGIG (reference sequence). This chain's CDR3 is CAWSVGGGQFF. DNA for the CDR3: TGTGCCTGGAGTGTAGGCGGAGGGCAGTTCTTC.

In this sample, this clone turned up once. V gene TRBV9 combines with J gene TRBJ1-2; TRBD1 is a possible D gene (5 bases). CDR3 size: 14 residues. Deletions cut 3 bases from V and 0 bases from J, with 9 bases between. Germline CDR1 reads SGDLS; CDR2 reads YYNGEE. CDR3 sequence reads: CASSGTSTNYGYTF. CDR3 DNA sequence: TGTGCCAGCAGCGGGACAAGCACTAACTATGGCTACACCTTC.